Each of the 31 T cell receptor beta chains below was sequenced from the same sample in a study of blood T cell repertoires in COVID-19. The protocol was immunoSEQ multiplex PCR, while the TCRdb copy is restricted to in-frame clones and leaves out a portion. This sample has roughly 300,000 clones, with 80% to 90% found just once. Material for sequencing was peripheral blood. The receptor set was obtained from a woman aged 45-65 years with acute or convalescent COVID-19.

The rearrangement uses TRBV11-1 and TRBJ2-3, with 12 bases fitting TRBD2. Germline trimming cut 1 base from V and 5 bases from J; bases unmatched to any gene: 4. Germline CDR1 and CDR2: SGHAT and FQDESV (reference sequence). The CDR3 is 16 residues long. CDR3 region: CASSLVLAGGVDTQYF. The CDR3 bases are TGTGCCAGCAGCTTAGTACTAGCGGGAGGTGTAGATACGCAGTATTTT.

The rearrangement uses TRBV19 and TRBJ2-4, with 7 positions matching TRBD1. Germline CDR1 and CDR2: LNHDA and SQIVND (reference sequence). The trim removed 7 bases at V and 1 base at J, leaving 4 bases unmatched. The CDR3 sequence is 14 residues long. CDR3 residues: CASNKQGAKNIQYF. CDR3 sequence (DNA): TGTGCCAGTAATAAACAGGGGGCCAAAAACATTCAGTACTTC.

J is TRBJ1-2 and V is TRBV5-1; the match to TRBD1 covers 7 bases. V shed 1 base, J shed 5 bases, and the junction held 5 bases outside the gene matches. The CDR3 is made up of 14 amino acids. Germline V gene data show CDR1 as SGHRS and CDR2 as YFSETQ. CDR3 region: CASSLIGTEYGYTF. In DNA, the CDR3 is TGCGCCAGCAGCTTGATTGGGACAGAATATGGCTACACCTTC.

This clone appeared once. The genes are TRBV19 and TRBJ2-5; 8 bases map to TRBD2. The CDR3 is 14 residues long. Germline V gene lookup returns CDR1 LNHDA and CDR2 SQIVND (reference sequence). The trim removed 6 bases at V and 2 bases at J, leaving 5 bases unmatched. CDR3 DNA: TGTGCCAGTAGGCCTAGCGGGTCACAAGAGACCCAGTACTTC. Residues: CASRPSGSQETQYF.

This chain joins TRBV5-1 and TRBJ1-4, with 7 positions matching TRBD1. With V trimmed by 3 bases and J by 3 bases, 8 bases remained unmatched. CDR1 is SGHRS, CDR2 YFSETQ, per germline. The CDR3 is 16 amino acids. CDR3 residues: CASSSTGLRANEKLFF. Written as DNA, the CDR3 is TGCGCCAGCAGCTCGACAGGGTTGAGGGCTAATGAAAAACTGTTTTTT.

The V gene is TRBV2, the J gene TRBJ2-1, with 11 bases matching TRBD2. The germline V gene has CDR1 SNHLY and CDR2 FYNNEI. J lost 5 bases, V lost 2 bases, and 2 bases had no gene match. The CDR3 sequence is 15 residues long. CDR3 residues: CASSELLAGDNEQFF. The CDR3 region has the DNA TGTGCCAGCAGTGAACTACTAGCGGGGGACAATGAGCAGTTCTTC.

The chain carries TRBV12-3 or TRBV12-4 and TRBJ1-2; maybe TRBD1 (5 bases). Trimming stripped 7 bases from V and 7 bases from J, with 13 bases between. The CDR3 spans 12 residues. The CDR3 is CASTQGAGGYTF. CDR3 sequence (DNA): TGTGCCAGCACTCAGGGTGCCGGTGGCTACACCTTC.

The chain uses TRBV10-1 and TRBJ2-5; TRBD2 is a possible D gene (6 bases). Trimming cost V 0 bases and J 4 bases, with 12 bases left between them. CDR1 and CDR2 (germline): WNHNN, SYGVQD (reference sequence). The CDR3 is 15 residues long. For the CDR3, the DNA is TGCGCCAGCAGTGAGTCGATAGGAGGGGCAGAGACCCAGTACTTC. This codes for CASSESIGGAETQYF.

The chain combines TRBV6-5 with TRBJ1-2; 7 bases map to TRBD1. The CDR3 covers 14 residues. CDR1 is MNHEY, CDR2 SVGAGI, per germline. V lost 7 bases, J lost 7 bases, and 12 bases stayed unmatched. The CDR3 coding sequence is TGTGCCAGCACCTTAGGGGGCATAGACTCTGGCTACACCTTC. Translating it yields CASTLGGIDSGYTF.

Written as DNA, the CDR3 is TGTGCCAGCAGAAGCACAGGGCTCGGCGGCTACACCTTC. Its protein is CASRSTGLGGYTF. This rearrangement joins TRBV27 to TRBJ1-2; tentatively, D is TRBD1 (6 bases). Germline loops: CDR1 MNHEY, CDR2 SMNVEV (reference sequence). This CDR3 is 13 amino acids long. Between the trimmed V and J ends, which lost 6 bases and 8 bases, there was a span of 16 bases.

This sequence joins TRBV20-1 and TRBJ1-1; D might be TRBD1 (5 bases). This CDR3 is 11 amino acids long. Germline assignment: CDR1 DFQATT and CDR2 SNEGSKA (reference sequence). The CDR3 protein is CRPTVNTEAFF. As DNA, the CDR3 is TGCAGACCGACAGTGAACACTGAAGCTTTCTTT.

The chain combines TRBV30 with TRBJ1-3; 7 bases are shared with TRBD1. Trimming at V came to 2 bases and at J to 0 bases, leaving 7 bases not matched to a gene. This CDR3 spans 16 amino acids. Germline CDR1 and CDR2: GTSNPN and SVGIG (reference sequence). CDR3 nucleotides: TGTGCCTGGAGTCTAGGACAGGATCACTCTGGAAACACCATATATTTT. Protein sequence: CAWSLGQDHSGNTIYF.

The V gene is TRBV12-5, the J gene TRBJ2-1; no definite D call. Germline V lookup: CDR1 LGHNT, CDR2 FRNRAP. The germline V and J ends were trimmed by 4 bases and 9 bases, with 7 bases remaining between them. The CDR3 has 11 residues. The CDR3 region has the DNA TGTGCTAGTGGTTCCCGCGGTGAGCAGTTCTTC. Translated, it gives CASGSRGEQFF.

This rearrangement joins TRBV7-9 to TRBJ2-1; the match to TRBD2 covers 8 bases. Trimming removed 0 bases from V and 6 bases from J; junction bases left unmatched: 7. Germline loops: CDR1 SEHNR, CDR2 FQNEAQ (reference sequence). The CDR3 length is 16 residues. CDR3 DNA: TGTGCCAGCAGCTTAGCCGGACTAGCCGGGTTCAATGAGCAGTTCTTC. It is translated as CASSLAGLAGFNEQFF.

This chain joins TRBV30 and TRBJ1-1; TRBD1 might be the D (5 bases). The CDR3 is 14 residues long. V was shortened by 1 base and J by 1 base, with 10 bases between the two germline ends. Germline V lookup: CDR1 GTSNPN, CDR2 SVGIG (reference sequence). The CDR3 DNA follows: TGTGCCTGGAGTGCACCCGGACAGAACACTGAAGCTTTCTTT. The encoded protein is CAWSAPGQNTEAFF.

The chain recombines TRBV4-1 with TRBJ1-5; TRBD1 matches 7 bases. Germline assignment: CDR1 MGHRA and CDR2 YSYEKL. The V and J ends lost 5 bases and 6 bases, in that order; junction bases with no gene match: 4. The CDR3 loop spans 13 amino acids. CDR3: CASSLQGSQPQHF. For the CDR3, the DNA is TGCGCCAGCAGCTTACAGGGGAGTCAGCCCCAGCATTTT.

The chain has TRBV5-1 and TRBJ2-7; D unresolved. From germline, CDR1 is SGHRS and CDR2 YFSETQ. Deletions cut 2 bases from V and 6 bases from J, with 6 bases between. The CDR3 sequence is 11 residues long. CDR3 amino acids: CASSFTGEQYF. CDR3 sequence (DNA): TGCGCCAGCAGCTTCACTGGCGAGCAGTACTTC. Full variable domain (missing parts from reference TRBV5-1 and TRBJ2-7): KAGVTQTPRYLIKTRGQQVTLSCSPISGHRSVSWYQQTPGQGLQFLFEYFSETQRNKGNFPGRFSGRQFSNSRSEMNVSTLELGDSALYLCASSFTGEQYFGPGTRLTVT.

J is TRBJ1-2 and V is TRBV2; D is unresolved. Looked up from germline, CDR1 is SNHLY and CDR2 is FYNNEI. The ends were cut back, 5 bases at V and 11 bases at J, with 21 bases in the middle. This CDR3 has 14 amino acids. CDR3 amino acids: CASSLGSGFPEYTF. CDR3 coding DNA: TGTGCCAGCAGTCTAGGGAGCGGCTTTCCGGAGTACACCTTC.

The rearrangement uses TRBV11-2 and TRBJ2-1, with 12 positions matching TRBD2. Trimming cost V 4 bases and J 8 bases; bases outside gene matches: 6. This CDR3 contains 15 residues. CDR1 SGHAT and CDR2 FQNNGV come from the germline V gene. The CDR3: CASSSLTSGSDEQFF. Here the CDR3 DNA reads TGTGCCAGCAGCTCCCTGACTAGCGGGAGTGATGAGCAGTTCTTC.

The chain links TRBV27 to TRBJ1-1; 9 bases are a match to TRBD1. The J segment lost 10 bases and the V segment lost 8 bases, leaving 14 bases of the junction unmatched. CDR1 MNHEY and CDR2 SMNVEV come from the germline V gene (reference sequence). This CDR3 comprises 14 residues. In DNA, the CDR3 is TGTGCCAGCGGTCCCGGGACAGGGTTTTTCGCAGCTTTCTTT. Its translation is CASGPGTGFFAAFF.

The chain links TRBV14 to TRBJ2-7; 8 bases agree with TRBD2. The CDR3 totals 16 residues. Germline CDR1 SGHDN, CDR2 FVKESK. V gave up 1 base and J gave up 6 bases; unmatched junction bases: 11. The CDR3 loop reads CASSQAASGPVFEQYF. The CDR3 DNA follows: TGTGCCAGCAGCCAAGCAGCTAGCGGGCCGGTATTCGAGCAGTACTTC.

This clone was observed a few times. The rearrangement joins TRBV10-3 to TRBJ2-2; 7 nucleotides match TRBD1. The germline gives CDR1 ENHRY, CDR2 SYGVKD. V shed 2 bases and J 7 bases; nucleotides not matched to a gene: 4. This CDR3 contains 14 residues. In DNA, the CDR3 is TGTGCCATCAGTGAGGGACAGGACCTCGGGGAGCTGTTTTTT. This translates into CAISEGQDLGELFF.

The chain carries TRBV10-3 and TRBJ2-1, with 11 bases matching TRBD2. V shed 5 bases, J shed 2 bases, and the junction held 5 bases outside the gene matches. The CDR3 sequence is 16 residues long. CDR1 is ENHRY, CDR2 SYGVKD, per germline. The CDR3 DNA follows: TGTGCCATCAGTCCTATACTAGCGGGGGCCTACAATGAGCAGTTCTTC. Translating it yields CAISPILAGAYNEQFF.

The gene calls are TRBV7-9 and TRBJ2-2; TRBD1 might be the D (6 bases). The CDR3 runs 14 residues. Trimming pared 6 bases from V and 1 base from J, leaving 9 bases between. Germline CDR1 and CDR2: SEHNR and FQNEAQ (reference sequence). This CDR3 reads CASRLGQNTGELFF. As DNA, the CDR3 is TGTGCCAGCAGGTTGGGACAGAACACCGGGGAGCTGTTTTTT.

CDR3 sequence reads: CASSATGGYGYTF. The CDR3 nucleotides read TGTGCCAGCAGCGCGACAGGGGGGTATGGCTACACCTTC. The gene calls are TRBV9 and TRBJ1-2; 9 bases align to TRBD1. The CDR3 is 13 residues long. The V gene's germline CDR1 is SGDLS and CDR2 YYNGEE. V lost 3 bases to trimming and J lost 5 bases; unmatched junction nucleotides: 2. The full variable domain, completed using reference TRBV9 and TRBJ1-2, is DSGVTQTPKHLITATGQRVTLRCSPRSGDLSVYWYQQSLDQGLQFLIQYYNGEERAKGNILERFSAQQFPDLHSELNLSSLELGDSALYFCASSATGGYGYTFGSGTRLTVV.

The chain joins TRBV4-3 to TRBJ1-5; D is unclear. The CDR3 contains 13 residues. The germline gives CDR1 LGHNA, CDR2 YSLEER. V was shortened by 0 bases and J by 3 bases, with 3 bases between the two germline ends. The CDR3 is CASSQDINQPQHF. In DNA, the CDR3 is TGCGCCAGCAGCCAAGACATCAATCAGCCCCAGCATTTT.

Here the CDR3 reads CATSAQGLAGLGEQFF. The CDR3 nucleotides read TGTGCCACCAGCGCTCAGGGACTAGCGGGATTGGGTGAGCAGTTCTTC. J is TRBJ2-1 and V is TRBV15, with 13 bases aligning to TRBD2. CDR1 and CDR2 from the germline V gene are LNHNV and YYDKDF (reference sequence). V was clipped by 5 bases and J by 9 bases; unmatched bases: 10. This CDR3 spans 16 amino acids. The complete variable domain, with remaining parts taken from reference TRBV15 and TRBJ2-1, reads DAMVIQNPRYQVTQFGKPVTLSCSQTLNHNVMYWYQQKSSQAPKLLFHYYDKDFNNEADTPDNFQSRRPNTSFCFLDIRSPGLGDTAMYLCATSAQGLAGLGEQFFGPGTRLTVL.

The chain couples TRBV10-3 to TRBJ2-7, with D possibly TRBD1 on 7 matching bases. CDR1 is ENHRY, CDR2 SYGVKD, per germline. V was trimmed by 5 bases and J by 6 bases, leaving 20 bases between them. The CDR3 contains 15 residues. The CDR3 spells CAISQGDPGGGEQYV. Here the CDR3 DNA reads TGTGCCATCAGTCAAGGAGACCCAGGGGGAGGCGAGCAGTACGTC.

CDR3 protein: CASSLETGRGSPLHF. The CDR3 DNA sequence: TGTGCCAGCAGCTTAGAGACAGGGAGAGGTTCACCCCTCCACTTT. The chain has TRBV7-2 and TRBJ1-6; 7 positions agree with TRBD1. Trimming at V came to 1 base and at J to 9 bases, leaving 6 bases not matched to a gene. Germline assignment: CDR1 SGHTA and CDR2 FQGNSA. The CDR3 consists of 15 residues.

The chain combines TRBV5-5 with TRBJ1-5; unclear D gene. This CDR3 has 14 residues. Trimming took 4 bases from V and 0 from J, leaving 8 bases between them. Germline CDR1 SGHKS, CDR2 YYEKEE (reference sequence). The CDR3 loop is CASSTRVSNQPQHF. CDR3 DNA: TGTGCCAGCAGCACCCGGGTTAGCAATCAGCCCCAGCATTTT.

The chain joins TRBV11-2 to TRBJ1-6; tentative D call: TRBD1 (6 bases). The CDR3 runs to 14 residues. Trimming removed 4 bases from V and 10 bases from J, with 14 bases in between. In germline, CDR1 is SGHAT, CDR2 FQNNGV. CDR3 nucleotides: TGTGCCAGCAGCTCCTTGGGGGCTGAGTCACCCCTCCACTTT. It is translated as CASSSLGAESPLHF.